Listed here are 26 T cell receptor beta chains from one sample, sequenced in a study of molecular identifiers for immune sequencing clone quantification. TCRdb analysed the PCR reads with MiXCR anew, one entry per CDR3 protein. The sample yields some 94,000 distinct CDR3 sequences, around 27% seen once. The sequencing input was naive CD8+ T cells from blood, with Jurkat cell RNA spiked in. Subset indicated: FACS-sorted CD8+CD4-CCR7+CD45RA+ naive T cells. The receptors derive from a human donor in good health. Some libraries in this study had Jurkat cell RNA spiked in.

There are many counts of this clonotype. V usage is TRBV7-6 and J usage is TRBJ2-5; the D gene is possibly TRBD1 (7 bases). Germline assignment: CDR1 SGHVS and CDR2 FNYEAQ. Trimming removed 4 bases at V and 4 bases at J, with 22 bases between. This CDR3 is built from 17 residues. This chain's CDR3 is CASSYGPGGRFIETQYF. CDR3 coding DNA: TGTGCCAGCAGCTACGGACCAGGGGGGAGGTTTATAGAGACCCAGTACTTC.

This clonotype was observed a few times. The V call is TRBV3-2, the J call TRBJ2-2; TRBD1 is taken as the D call from the table, unchecked against the DNA. TRBV3-2 is labeled a pseudogene. The CDR3 sequence is 16 residues long. CDR3 protein: CASSVHRGRGPGELFF. CDR3 in DNA: TGTGCCAGCAGCGTCCACAGGGGGCGCGGTCCCGGGGAGCTGTTTTTT.

V is TRBV27 and J is TRBJ2-4, with D possibly being TRBD2 (6 bases). The germline gives CDR1 MNHEY, CDR2 SMNVEV (reference sequence). The V end lost 3 bases, the J end lost 4 bases, and 10 bases lay between the germline ends. This CDR3 has 14 amino acids. CDR3: CASSLAGGKNIQYF. The CDR3 nucleotides read TGTGCCAGCAGTTTGGCCGGGGGAAAAAACATTCAGTACTTC.

This clonotype has a handful of counts. At one end, the junction sequence differs from germline, possibly due to a read error. This chain joins TRBV11-2 and TRBJ2-1; no firm D call. The germline V gene encodes CDR1 SGHAT and CDR2 FQNNGV. The CDR3 loop spans 11 amino acids. The CDR3 loop is CTSSRQAEQFF. The CDR3 bases are TGTACCAGCAGCCGACAAGCTGAGCAGTTCTTC.

This clonotype was detected only a few times. The chain is built from TRBV7-9 and TRBJ2-2, with a tentative D call TRBD2 (6 bases). The V and J ends lost 1 base and 7 bases respectively, with 16 bases between them. CDR1 and CDR2 from the germline V gene are SEHNR and FQNEAQ (reference sequence). The CDR3 totals 16 residues. The CDR3 sequence: CASSLVRLDSGGELFF. The CDR3 DNA is TGTGCCAGCAGCTTAGTCCGGCTAGATAGCGGCGGGGAGCTGTTTTTT.

This clonotype has more than one count but fewer than ten. The rearrangement links TRBV19 to TRBJ1-1; D is possibly TRBD1 (6 bases). Germline CDR1 LNHDA, CDR2 SQIVND (reference sequence). The CDR3 runs 13 residues. The germline V and J ends were trimmed by 8 bases and 4 bases, with 14 bases remaining between them. The CDR3 loop reads CASEPGVATEAFF. DNA for the CDR3: TGTGCCAGTGAACCAGGGGTTGCCACTGAAGCTTTCTTT.

The chain carries TRBV5-6 and TRBJ2-2; D unclear. The CDR3 loop spans 13 amino acids. Germline lookup yields CDR1 SGHDT and CDR2 YYEEEE. V lost 1 base to trimming and J lost 6 bases, with 7 bases between them. The CDR3 is CASSLFAAGELFF. The CDR3 region has the DNA TGTGCCAGCAGCTTGTTCGCGGCCGGGGAGCTGTTTTTT.

By share, this clonotype ranks as medium-sized. The V and J genes are TRBV5-1 and TRBJ2-3, with D perhaps being TRBD1 or TRBD2 (5 bases each). The CDR3 contains 15 residues. The germline V gene encodes CDR1 SGHRS and CDR2 YFSETQ. The germline V and J ends were trimmed by 2 bases and 4 bases, with 14 bases remaining between them. This CDR3 reads CASSLGGRDADTQYF. CDR3 in DNA: TGCGCCAGCAGCTTAGGAGGCAGGGACGCAGATACGCAGTATTTT.

About this clonotype: A much larger clone differs by one base, so this may be a read error. V and J are TRBV2 and TRBJ1-1; D is unclear. Germline V gene data show CDR1 as SNHLY and CDR2 as FYNNEI. This CDR3 contains 12 residues. V lost 6 bases and J 7 bases, leaving 12 bases between the germline ends. The CDR3 loop is CASRFPEREAFF. DNA of the CDR3: TGTGCCAGCAGGTTTCCAGAGCGTGAAGCTTTCTTT.

Regarding this clonotype: A much larger clone differs from this one at a single base, so this may be a read error. The chain uses TRBV4-3 and TRBJ2-3; TRBD2 matches 11 bases. The CDR3 length is 17 residues. The J segment lost 4 bases and the V segment lost 1 base, leaving 7 bases of the junction unmatched. The germline gives CDR1 LGHNA, CDR2 YSLEER. The CDR3 region is CASSQGLAGNPPDTQYF. CDR3 DNA: TGCGCCAGCAGCCAAGGACTAGCGGGGAATCCCCCAGATACGCAGTATTTT.

This clonotype showed up just a few times. This chain connects TRBV5-4 to TRBJ2-1, with TRBD1 matching over 7 bases. V lost 1 base to trimming and J lost 2 bases; unmatched junction nucleotides: 3. The germline gives CDR1 SGHNT, CDR2 YYREEE (reference sequence). The CDR3 totals 15 residues. The CDR3 sequence: CASSLLTGPYNEQFF. The DNA for the CDR3 is TGTGCCAGCAGCTTGCTGACAGGGCCCTACAATGAGCAGTTCTTC.

This clonotype was seen many times. The rearrangement uses TRBV19 and TRBJ2-7; 9 positions agree with TRBD1. Per the germline V gene, CDR1 is LNHDA and CDR2 is SQIVND (reference sequence). This CDR3 comprises 14 residues. V shed 4 bases and J 3 bases; nucleotides not matched to a gene: 4. CDR3 nucleotide sequence: TGTGCCAGTAGTAGCACAGGGGGCGACTACGAGCAGTACTTC. This sequence encodes CASSSTGGDYEQYF.

In this sample, this clonotype turned up many times. The rearrangement uses TRBV2 and TRBJ2-2; D ambiguous. This CDR3 has 14 residues. CDR1 is SNHLY, CDR2 FYNNEI, per germline. Trimming stripped 7 bases from V and 1 base from J, with 10 bases between. The CDR3 nucleotides read TGTGCCAGCATGGGGTACGGGAACACCGGGGAGCTGTTTTTT. Protein sequence: CASMGYGNTGELFF.

The rearrangement uses TRBV7-4 and TRBJ2-7, with TRBD1 as a possible D gene (6 bases). Germline assignment: CDR1 SGHVT and CDR2 SQSDAQ. V was pared by 4 bases and J by 2 bases, with 18 bases between. This CDR3 is 16 amino acids long. CDR3 in amino acids: CASSYSISGQTYEQYF. The CDR3 DNA reads as TGTGCCAGCAGCTATTCGATATCGGGACAAACCTACGAGCAGTACTTC.

The CDR3 nucleotides read TGTGCCAGTAGTGCGGGACTAGCGGTAACAGATACGCAGTATTTT. Protein product: CASSAGLAVTDTQYF. The chain employs TRBV19 and TRBJ2-3; TRBD2 matches at 11 bases. The CDR3 is made up of 15 amino acids. V was clipped by 5 bases and J by 3 bases; unmatched bases: 4. Germline V gene data show CDR1 as LNHDA and CDR2 as SQIVND (reference sequence).

Turning to this clonotype: This clone may be a read error of a much larger clone one base away. This chain connects TRBV14 to TRBJ2-7; the match to TRBD2 covers 9 bases. The germline gives CDR1 SGHDN, CDR2 FVKESK. The CDR3 is 16 residues long. The CDR3 loop reads CAGSPGRLADIYEQYF. The DNA for the CDR3 is TGTGCCGGCAGCCCGGGTAGACTAGCGGACATCTACGAGCAGTACTTC.

The sample holds a few counts of this clonotype. J is TRBJ2-1 and V is TRBV6-2 or TRBV6-3, with 8 bases that match TRBD2. The CDR3 is 14 amino acids. Germline trimming cut 6 bases from V and 4 bases from J; bases unmatched to any gene: 5. Per the germline V gene, CDR1 is MNHEY and CDR2 is SVGEGT. Here the CDR3 reads CASRYTSGYNEQFF. Written as DNA, the CDR3 is TGTGCCAGCAGATATACTAGCGGTTACAATGAGCAGTTCTTC.

V gene TRBV21-1 combines with J gene TRBJ2-7. TRBV21-1 is a listed pseudogene. This CDR3 region has 11 residues. Here the CDR3 DNA reads TGTGCCAGCAGCAAGCAGACCGGCGAGTACTTC. This encodes CASSKQTGEYF.

About this clonotype itself: This likely comes from a read error, as the CDR3 has no conserved phenylalanine or tryptophan at its end. The rearrangement joins TRBV30 to TRBJ1-1; no reliable D call. Trimming cost V 3 bases and J 2 bases, with 16 bases left between them. The germline gives CDR1 GTSNPN, CDR2 SVGIG (reference sequence). The CDR3 runs 15 residues. CDR3 in amino acids: CAWSPLGSPNTEAFL. In DNA, the CDR3 is TGTGCCTGGAGCCCGCTGGGTAGCCCCAACACTGAAGCTTTCCTT.

This clonotype was detected a few times. V is TRBV6-5 and J is TRBJ1-4, with TRBD1 as a possible D gene (6 bases). The CDR3 runs to 15 residues. The germline CDR1 and CDR2 sequences are MNHEY and SVGAGI. The ends were cut back, 5 bases at V and 7 bases at J, with 17 bases in the middle. The CDR3 here is CASSPGTRAGEKLFF. For the CDR3, the DNA is TGTGCCAGCAGTCCTGGGACAAGGGCGGGTGAAAAACTGTTTTTT.

This clonotype was detected a few times. The chain recombines TRBV4-1 with TRBJ2-3; TRBD2 agrees at 8 bases. The CDR3 spans 18 residues. The J segment lost 4 bases and the V segment lost 0 bases, leaving 12 bases of the junction unmatched. Looked up from germline, CDR1 is MGHRA and CDR2 is YSYEKL. The CDR3 reads CASSQDGYSGGAPDTQYF. The DNA of the CDR3 is TGCGCCAGCAGCCAAGATGGCTATTCGGGGGGGGCCCCAGATACGCAGTATTTT.

This clonotype was seen repeatedly, ten times or more. The chain couples TRBV12-3 or TRBV12-4 to TRBJ2-3; tentative D call: TRBD2 (6 bases). The V and J ends lost 6 bases and 4 bases respectively, with 11 bases between them. This CDR3 has 13 amino acids. The CDR3 protein is CASSRGAADTQYF. The CDR3 DNA sequence: TGTGCCAGCAGCCGCGGGGCGGCAGATACGCAGTATTTT.

This clonotype has only a few counts. The chain employs TRBV29-1 and TRBJ2-1, with D possibly called TRBD1 or TRBD2 (5 bases each). CDR1 and CDR2 from the germline V gene are SQVTM and ANQGSEA. The V gene lost 4 bases and the J gene lost 0 bases, with 16 bases spanning the gap. This CDR3 region has 16 residues. The CDR3 sequence: CSVGGAEGSSYNEQFF. For the CDR3, the DNA is TGCAGCGTTGGAGGGGCCGAGGGGAGCTCCTACAATGAGCAGTTCTTC.

The chain is built from TRBV4-2 and TRBJ2-3; weak D call: TRBD1 (7 bases). From germline, CDR1 is LGHNA and CDR2 YNFKEQ. V was shortened by 1 base and J by 0 bases, with 14 bases between the two germline ends. CDR3 size: 17 residues. The CDR3 DNA reads as TGTGCCAGCAGCCAAGTCCCTCAGGGGGGAAGCACAGATACGCAGTATTTT. Protein: CASSQVPQGGSTDTQYF.

This clonotype came up many times. This chain connects TRBV10-3 to TRBJ2-7; possible D gene TRBD1, 5 bases. This CDR3 spans 12 amino acids. V gave up 6 bases and J gave up 5 bases, with 11 bases separating them. Germline CDR1 is ENHRY and CDR2 is SYGVKD. CDR3: CAIRQGSDEQYF. The CDR3 DNA follows: TGTGCCATCAGGCAGGGATCTGACGAGCAGTACTTC.

The chain's CDR3 is CASSPRSLFHSPLHF. The CDR3 DNA sequence: TGTGCCAGCAGCCCTCGGAGCCTATTTCATTCACCCCTCCACTTT. The rearrangement uses TRBV28 and TRBJ1-6; D not certain. The CDR3 has 15 residues. Germline V gives CDR1 MDHEN, CDR2 SYDVKM. Trimming removed 6 bases at V and 8 bases at J, with 17 bases between.